The 26 T cell receptor beta chains in this list originate from one sample, sequenced in a study of control samples from healthy donors and cancer patients. The table came from immunoSEQ multiplex PCR; TCRdb's copy has only in-frame clones and leaves some out. The sample records approximately 150,000 clones, roughly 93% being singletons. The sample consisted of blood. The source is a man younger than 35 in good health.

V usage is TRBV6-5 and J usage is TRBJ1-1; 10 nucleotides agree with TRBD1. V was clipped by 0 bases and J by 4 bases; unmatched bases: 2. Looked up from germline, CDR1 is MNHEY and CDR2 is SVGAGI. The CDR3 extends over 15 amino acids. The CDR3 loop is CASSYSGQGGTEAFF. CDR3 DNA: TGTGCCAGCAGTTACTCTGGACAGGGGGGCACTGAAGCTTTCTTT.

The CDR3 spells CASSLPRLAGVNEQFF. CDR3 sequence (DNA): TGTGCCAGCAGTTTACCCCGACTAGCGGGAGTCAATGAGCAGTTCTTC. This chain links TRBV27 with TRBJ2-1, with 12 bases fitting TRBD2. V was clipped by 2 bases and J by 6 bases; unmatched bases: 5. The CDR3 consists of 16 residues. CDR1 and CDR2 from the germline V gene are MNHEY and SMNVEV (reference sequence).

The chain couples TRBV9 to TRBJ2-7, with unresolved D. Germline V gene lookup returns CDR1 SGDLS and CDR2 YYNGEE. V lost 0 bases to trimming and J lost 3 bases, with 13 bases between them. CDR3 size: 15 residues. CDR3 protein: CASSVGPDIDYEQYF. The DNA for the CDR3 is TGTGCCAGCAGCGTAGGACCGGATATAGACTACGAGCAGTACTTC.

The chain carries TRBV4-1 and TRBJ2-7; 7 positions agree with TRBD2. J gave up 1 base and V 1 base, and 4 bases lay outside the gene matches. Germline V gene sequence: CDR1 MGHRA, CDR2 YSYEKL. The CDR3 length is 15 residues. The CDR3 reads CASSQGASGSYEQYF. CDR3 sequence (DNA): TGCGCCAGCAGCCAAGGAGCTAGCGGATCCTACGAGCAGTACTTC.

This chain joins TRBV18 and TRBJ2-7, with TRBD1 matching over 11 bases. Germline lookup yields CDR1 KGHSH and CDR2 LQKENI. The V segment lost 5 bases and the J segment 2 bases; nucleotides outside the gene matches: 5. The CDR3 covers 15 residues. The CDR3 loop reads CASSTWTGGTYEQYF. The CDR3, as DNA: TGTGCCAGCTCAACGTGGACAGGGGGCACCTACGAGCAGTACTTC.

A single count supports this clone. This chain connects TRBV27 to TRBJ1-5; 9 bases line up with TRBD1. Germline V gene lookup returns CDR1 MNHEY and CDR2 SMNVEV (reference sequence). This CDR3 has 16 amino acids. After removal of 2 bases from V and 2 bases from J, the junction contained 4 bases not matched to a gene. The CDR3 nucleotides are TGTGCCAGCAGTTTAACGGGGGACAGGGGCAATCAGCCCCAGCATTTT. Translated, it gives CASSLTGDRGNQPQHF.

The chain has TRBV11-3 and TRBJ1-1; D is ambiguous. This CDR3 region has 16 residues. Germline CDR1 is SGHNT and CDR2 is YENEEA. V shed 1 base and J shed 2 bases, with 14 bases lying between them. This CDR3 is CASSLGYRGINTEAFF. CDR3 bases: TGTGCCAGCAGCTTAGGTTATCGAGGGATAAACACTGAAGCTTTCTTT.

V usage is TRBV19 and J usage is TRBJ1-1, with D possibly being TRBD1 (5 bases). The germline V and J ends were trimmed by 7 bases and 4 bases, with 19 bases remaining between them. The V gene's germline CDR1 is LNHDA and CDR2 SQIVND (reference sequence). The CDR3 runs to 15 residues. CDR3 sequence (DNA): TGTGCCAGTACCCCATTTCAACAGGCGTCCACTGAAGCTTTCTTT. It translates to CASTPFQQASTEAFF.

This rearrangement joins TRBV5-5 to TRBJ2-2, with a possible D match to TRBD2 (5 bases). CDR1 is SGHKS, CDR2 YYEKEE, per germline (reference sequence). The V end lost 2 bases, the J end lost 5 bases, and 13 bases lay between the germline ends. The CDR3 length is 15 residues. DNA of the CDR3: TGTGCCAGCAGCTTAGGGCTAGCTGGTACCGGGGAGCTGTTTTTT. It is translated as CASSLGLAGTGELFF.

This clone was seen a handful of times. J is TRBJ1-6 and V is TRBV6-6; D not certain. The CDR3 is 12 amino acids. The V gene's germline CDR1 is MNHNY and CDR2 SVGAGI (reference sequence). The V and J ends lost 7 bases and 5 bases respectively, with 6 bases between them. This CDR3 reads CASILNNSPLHF. CDR3 in DNA: TGTGCCAGCATCCTAAATAATTCACCCCTCCACTTT.

The chain recombines TRBV6-5 with TRBJ1-3; weak D call: TRBD1 (5 bases). The CDR3 sequence is 14 residues long. Trimming removed 6 bases at V and 0 bases at J, with 9 bases between. Germline V lookup: CDR1 MNHEY, CDR2 SVGAGI. For the CDR3, the DNA is TGTGCCAGCAGAGGGGTGAACTCTGGAAACACCATATATTTT. Protein product: CASRGVNSGNTIYF.

This clone has just one count. V gene TRBV12-3 or TRBV12-4 combines with J gene TRBJ1-1; no clear D gene. This CDR3 region has 13 residues. With 7 bases removed from V and 0 bases from J, the gap between germline ends came to 9 bases. The CDR3 loop is CASTLVVNTEAFF. In DNA, the CDR3 is TGTGCCAGCACCCTCGTAGTGAACACTGAAGCTTTCTTT.

The V gene is TRBV5-6, the J gene TRBJ1-5; possible D gene TRBD1, 6 bases. Germline-derived CDR1 and CDR2 are SGHDT and YYEEEE. CDR3 size: 14 residues. Between the trimmed V and J ends, which lost 1 base and 9 bases, there was a span of 14 bases. This chain's CDR3 is CASSLWQGWRPQHF. CDR3 coding DNA: TGTGCCAGCAGCTTGTGGCAGGGGTGGCGGCCCCAGCATTTT.

The J gene is TRBJ1-2, the V gene TRBV4-3, with D possibly TRBD1 on 5 matching bases. The CDR3 is made up of 15 amino acids. In germline, CDR1 is LGHNA, CDR2 YSLEER. V lost 5 bases to trimming and J lost 3 bases, with 16 bases between them. Written as DNA, the CDR3 is TGCGCCAGCAGCTCTGGTCGGGGAGGGGACTATGGCTACACCTTC. Translation gives CASSSGRGGDYGYTF.

This clone has just one count. The V and J genes are TRBV11-2 and TRBJ2-7; D gene ambiguous. Germline-derived CDR1 and CDR2 are SGHAT and FQNNGV. This CDR3 comprises 14 residues. Trimming removed 1 base from V and 6 bases from J, with 13 bases in between. This CDR3 is CASSLGARGPEQYF. DNA of the CDR3: TGTGCCAGCAGCTTAGGGGCGAGAGGACCCGAGCAGTACTTC.

This clone was seen a single time. The rearrangement joins TRBV28 to TRBJ1-2; D is undetermined. The germline V gene encodes CDR1 MDHEN and CDR2 SYDVKM. This CDR3 has 12 residues. V lost 5 bases and J lost 5, with 9 bases in between. The CDR3 coding sequence is TGTGCCAGCAGTCTACCAGTTTATGGCTACACCTTC. The encoded protein is CASSLPVYGYTF.

This chain links TRBV4-2 with TRBJ2-3; no clear D gene. The CDR3 length is 18 residues. The germline V gene encodes CDR1 LGHNA and CDR2 YNFKEQ. Trimming removed 0 bases at V and 4 bases at J, with 20 bases between. CDR3 in amino acids: CASSQDLDLGYSADTQYF. The CDR3 DNA follows: TGTGCCAGCAGCCAAGATCTTGATTTGGGATACAGCGCAGATACGCAGTATTTT.

The V and J genes are TRBV19 and TRBJ2-1, with D maybe TRBD2 (6 bases). The CDR3 covers 15 residues. The germline V gene has CDR1 LNHDA and CDR2 SQIVND (reference sequence). Trimming took 5 bases from V and 6 from J, leaving 17 bases between them. CDR3 amino acids: CASSSRSRDSNEQFF. The CDR3, as DNA: TGTGCCAGTAGTTCTCGATCCCGGGACTCCAATGAGCAGTTCTTC.

The count of this clone is one. A read error may produce the germline difference seen at one junction end. The gene calls are TRBV12-3 or TRBV12-4 and TRBJ1-2; perhaps TRBD1 as D (6 bases). This CDR3 has 12 residues. CDR3 DNA sequence: TGTGCCAGCACCCCCCAGGGGCCCCCTTTTGTCTTC. Translated: CASTPQGPPFVF.

This chain links TRBV7-9 with TRBJ1-2; D possibly corresponds to TRBD1 (6 bases). CDR1 is SEHNR, CDR2 FQNEAQ, per germline (reference sequence). Trimming took off 5 bases at V and 6 bases at J, with 22 bases between the two ends. This CDR3 spans 16 amino acids. CDR3 in DNA: TGTGCCAGCAGCCTTAAACGCGGACAGCACGCGAATGGCTACACCTTC. It codes for CASSLKRGQHANGYTF. The full variable domain, with the rest looked up from reference TRBV7-9 and TRBJ1-2, is DTGVSQNPRHKITKRGQNVTFRCDPISEHNRLYWYRQTLGQGPEFLTYFQNEAQLEKSRLLSDRFSAERPKGSFSTLEIQRTEQGDSAMYLCASSLKRGQHANGYTFGSGTRLTVV.

The rearrangement joins TRBV19 to TRBJ1-5; tentative D call: TRBD1 (6 bases). Per the germline V gene, CDR1 is LNHDA and CDR2 is SQIVND (reference sequence). Trimming left V 4 bases short and J 1 base short, with 11 bases between. This CDR3 spans 15 amino acids. For the CDR3, the DNA is TGTGCCAGTAGTACCGGGACATACAGCAATCAGCCCCAGCATTTT. Residues: CASSTGTYSNQPQHF.

Here the CDR3 DNA reads TGTGCCAGTACCGGGACAGGGGGCTACAATGAGCAGTTCTTC. Residues: CASTGTGGYNEQFF. The chain combines TRBV19 with TRBJ2-1; 11 bases are a match to TRBD1. J lost 3 bases, V lost 7 bases, and 2 bases had no gene match. The CDR3 has 14 residues. Germline V CDR1 and CDR2: LNHDA, SQIVND (reference sequence).

This chain uses TRBV7-2 with TRBJ2-5; weak D call: TRBD2 (6 bases). V was pared by 1 base and J by 0 bases, with 9 bases between. The CDR3 is made up of 15 amino acids. Germline V CDR1 and CDR2: SGHTA, FQGNSA. CDR3 region: CASSLEGGYQETQYF. The CDR3 DNA is TGTGCCAGCAGCTTAGAGGGAGGATACCAAGAGACCCAGTACTTC.

With regard to this clone: Sequence at one end of the junction differs from germline and may be a read error. This chain uses TRBV3-1 (or the pseudogene TRBV3-2) with TRBJ2-5; D is uncertain. Germline CDR1 is LGHDT and CDR2 is YNNKEL (reference sequence). The CDR3 runs to 10 residues. Written as DNA, the CDR3 is TGTGCCAGCAGCCAAAACCGATACCACTTC. Translating it yields CASSQNRYHF.

The gene calls are TRBV27 and TRBJ1-1; D is ambiguous. V gave up 3 bases and J gave up 1 base, with 12 bases separating them. Germline values: CDR1 MNHEY, CDR2 SMNVEV (reference sequence). The CDR3 runs to 15 residues. CDR3 DNA sequence: TGTGCCAGCAGTTTGATATACTCGGGGAACACTGAAGCTTTCTTT. This codes for CASSLIYSGNTEAFF.

The rearrangement links TRBV2 to TRBJ2-7; D is unresolved. Germline V lookup: CDR1 SNHLY, CDR2 FYNNEI. The CDR3 is made up of 13 amino acids. Trimming pared 0 bases from V and 12 bases from J, leaving 15 bases between. CDR3 sequence reads: CASSEASFLHTYF. DNA for the CDR3: TGTGCCAGCAGTGAAGCGAGTTTTTTACACACGTACTTC.